This record looks at one T cell receptor beta chain sequence and its context. This specimen comes from a study of shared clonotypes between healthy human individuals. From germline, CDR1 is LGHNT and CDR2 FRNRAP. This CDR3 spans 14 amino acids. The ends were cut back, 6 bases at V and 5 bases at J, with 16 bases in the middle. Some clones are missing from TCRdb's copy, which holds only in-frame ones; the method was immunoSEQ multiplex PCR. The table lists 950,000 to 1,100,000 clones, approximately 80% of them singletons. This sequence joins TRBV12-5 and TRBJ1-1, with D perhaps TRBD1 (6 bases). The material sequenced was memory CD4+ T cells from PBMCs. The subset is: CD45RA-negative fraction. This TCR derives from a man younger than 30 in good health. Some clones in this sample may be carry-over from other donors' samples. The CDR3 protein is CASGQGGIGTEAFF. In nucleotides, the CDR3 is TGTGCTAGTGGCCAAGGGGGGATTGGAACTGAAGCTTTCTTT.